A single sample is the source of the 20 T cell receptor beta chains below, sequenced in a study of T cells in women clearing cervical HPV infection. Here immunoSEQ multiplex PCR was the method, and the copy in TCRdb shows in-frame clones only, minus some. This repertoire includes some 30,000 clones. The sample was blood buffy coat. These receptors were collected from a woman between 18 and 75 years old with a cervical HPV16 infection that either progressed to CIN3+ or cleared (not recorded which).

The covered CDR3 bases are TGTGCCTGGAGTGTATTTGGGGGCCTTAATGAAAAG. This gives the protein CAWSVFGGLNEK. From start to end, the CDR3 is CAWSVFGGLNEKLFF. The chain is built from TRBV30 and TRBJ2-2; D possibly corresponds to TRBD1 (6 bases). The read ends 3 residues early relative to the CDR3; the germline J gene fills the gap. Germline V CDR1 and CDR2: GTSNPN, SVGIG (reference sequence). The CDR3 has 15 amino acids. The whole variable domain, filled in from reference TRBV30 and TRBJ2-2, reads SQTIHQWPATLVQPVGSPLSLECTVEGTSNPNLYWYRQAAGRGLQLLFYSVGIGQISSEVPQNLSASRPQDRQFILSSKKLLLSDSGFYLCAWSVFGGLNEKLFFGEGSRLTVL.

As regards this clone: From the germline J gene comes the end of the CDR3, since the read stops 3 residues before it. Additional DNA sequences in this sample encode the identical CDR3. The V and J genes are TRBV5-1 and TRBJ1-3, with D unclear. Germline CDR1 and CDR2: SGHRS and YFSETQ. Trimming pared 2 bases from V and 0 bases from J, leaving 9 bases between. This CDR3 comprises 15 residues. CDR3 amino acids: CASSFDSSSGNTIYF. CDR3 bases read: TGCGCCAGCAGCTTCGACTCCAGCTCTGGAAACACC.

Concerning this clone: Read sequence stops 3 residues before the CDR3 end, and the germline J gene provides the missing end. V gene TRBV4-2 combines with J gene TRBJ1-1; the D gene is possibly TRBD1 (5 bases). The CDR3 is 13 amino acids. Germline CDR1 is LGHNA and CDR2 is YNFKEQ. The V gene lost 6 bases and the J gene lost 0 bases, with 8 bases spanning the gap. Partial CDR3 DNA: TGTGCCAGCAGGATAGGGGTGAACACTGAA. It encodes CASRIGVNTE. The complete CDR3 protein is CASRIGVNTEAFF.

In regard to this clone: Read sequence stops 3 residues before the CDR3 end, and the germline J gene provides the missing end. The chain has TRBV2 and TRBJ2-7; 12 bases match TRBD1. CDR1 SNHLY and CDR2 FYNNEI come from the germline V gene. V trimming: 6 bases; J trimming: 3 bases; junction bases outside the gene matches: 6. CDR3 length equals 15 residues. CDR3 DNA (partial): TGTGCCAGCAGGGCCGGGACAGGGGGCGGCTACGAG. Protein sequence: CASRAGTGGGYE. The full CDR3 is CASRAGTGGGYEQYF. The full variable domain, its missing parts supplied by reference TRBV2 and TRBJ2-7, is EPEVTQTPSHQVTQMGQEVILRCVPISNHLYFYWYRQILGQKVEFLVSFYNNEISEKSEIFDDQFSVERPDGSNFTLKIRSTKLEDSAMYFCASRAGTGGGYEQYFGPGTRLTVT.

Note on this clone: With the read ending 3 residues before the CDR3 end, the germline J gene is used to fill in that end. The same CDR3 arises from other DNA sequences in this sample as well. V is TRBV18 and J is TRBJ1-3, with D unclear. The germline V gene encodes CDR1 KGHSH and CDR2 LQKENI. The CDR3 covers 16 residues. With 3 bases removed from V and 0 bases from J, the gap between germline ends came to 12 bases. CDR3 protein: CASSPMDGDSGNTIYF. CDR3 bases read: TGTGCCAGCTCACCGATGGACGGGGACTCTGGAAACACC.

This clone is called medium-sized (0.01 to 0.1%) based on its frequency. The read ends 3 residues before the CDR3 terminus; that terminus is restored from the germline J gene. This sequence joins TRBV7-2 and TRBJ2-2; 11 positions agree with TRBD2. Germline CDR1 is SGHTA and CDR2 is FQGNSA. The V gene end was trimmed by 6 bases and the J gene end by 7 bases; junction bases not matched to a gene: 4. The CDR3 consists of 14 residues. This CDR3 reads CASRLAGAGGELFF. CDR3 DNA, as far as it was read: TGTGCCAGCAGACTAGCGGGGGCTGGCGGGGAG.

Note on this clone: Read coverage stops 3 residues before the CDR3 terminus; the germline J gene supplies the remainder. The chain carries TRBV24-1 and TRBJ1-3; D is unresolved. Germline assignment: CDR1 KGHDR and CDR2 SFDVKD. The length of the CDR3 is 11 residues. With 6 bases removed from V and 3 bases from J, the gap between germline ends came to 2 bases. CDR3 amino acids: CATSYGNTIYF. The covered CDR3 bases are TGTGCCACCAGTTATGGAAACACC.

Notes on this clone: From the germline J gene comes the end of the CDR3, since the read stops 3 residues before it. The J gene is TRBJ1-4, the V gene TRBV5-4, with D maybe TRBD1 (5 bases). CDR1 SGHNT and CDR2 YYREEE come from the germline V gene (reference sequence). The CDR3 length is 15 residues. The sequenced part of the CDR3 DNA is TGTGCCAGCAGCTTTCAGCTCTCTGGGGCCAACGTA. It yields the protein CASSFQLSGANV. The CDR3 in full is CASSFQLSGANVLFF.

Points on this clone: The CDR3 end falls 3 residues outside the read, so it is completed with the germline J gene. V is TRBV13 and J is TRBJ2-7; 12 nucleotides align to TRBD2. V lost 1 base and J lost 3; bases outside the gene matches: 4. CDR1 is PRHDT and CDR2 is FYEKMQ in the germline V gene (reference sequence). This CDR3 spans 16 amino acids. The CDR3 protein is CASSLVLAGGVYEQYF. The sequenced CDR3 bases are TGTGCCAGCAGCTTAGTTCTAGCGGGGGGGGTCTACGAG.

With regard to this clone: Coverage ceases 3 residues before the CDR3 finishes, and the germline J gene fills in the end. The chain uses TRBV19 and TRBJ1-5; 10 bases are a match to TRBD1. The CDR3 totals 17 residues. Germline V gene data show CDR1 as LNHDA and CDR2 as SQIVND (reference sequence). The V gene end was trimmed by 4 bases and the J gene end by 6 bases; junction bases not matched to a gene: 12. The CDR3 spells CASSSRTGGLVSQPQHF. CDR3 DNA, as far as it was read: TGTGCCAGTAGTAGCAGGACAGGGGGTCTGGTGTCTCAGCCC.

Of note for this clone: The read gets to within 3 residues of the CDR3 end, and the germline J gene fills in the rest. The chain links TRBV7-3 to TRBJ1-2; weak D call: TRBD1 (6 bases). In germline, CDR1 is SGHTA, CDR2 FQGTGA. This CDR3 spans 13 amino acids. This CDR3 reads CASSFGGTDTYTF. The part of the CDR3 DNA that was read is TGTGCCAGCAGCTTTGGGGGCACAGATACC.

In the case of this clone: The read terminates 3 residues ahead of where the CDR3 ends, so the germline J gene completes it. The rearrangement links TRBV2 to TRBJ2-3, with D possibly matching TRBD1 (5 bases). The CDR3 consists of 13 residues. Germline CDR1 reads SNHLY; CDR2 reads FYNNEI. The CDR3 bases that were read are TGTGCCAGCACAGGGATCGTGGATCAGCCG. This encodes CASTGIVDQP. The full CDR3 protein is CASTGIVDQPQYF.

About this clone itself: The CDR3 extends 3 residues past the end of the read, so its final part is completed from the germline J gene. The chain uses TRBV28 and TRBJ1-5; 7 nucleotides match TRBD1. The CDR3 is 15 amino acids. Germline CDR1 and CDR2: MDHEN and SYDVKM. Trimming at V came to 3 bases and at J to 3 bases, leaving 5 bases not matched to a gene. The CDR3 is CASSFPGQSNQPQHF. CDR3 DNA (partial): TGTGCCAGCAGTTTCCCGGGACAGTCCAATCAGCCC.

Points on this clone: Read coverage stops 3 residues before the CDR3 terminus; the germline J gene supplies the remainder. The chain combines TRBV5-1 with TRBJ2-3; 7 nucleotides line up with TRBD1. The V segment lost 4 bases and the J segment 3 bases; nucleotides outside the gene matches: 5. Per the germline V gene, CDR1 is SGHRS and CDR2 is YFSETQ. This CDR3 contains 14 residues. CDR3 loop: CASSTGQVTDTQYF. The sequenced part of the CDR3 DNA is TGCGCCAGCAGCACTGGACAGGTTACAGATACG.

Details on this clone: The CDR3 extends 3 residues past the end of the read, so its final part is completed from the germline J gene. This sequence joins TRBV5-4 and TRBJ1-2; D unclear. Germline loops: CDR1 SGHNT, CDR2 YYREEE (reference sequence). This CDR3 region has 15 residues. Trimming cost V 2 bases and J 7 bases, with 18 bases left between them. The CDR3 bases that were read are TGTGCCAGCAGCTTCCGGACGGCCGGGGTGTTTGGC. Translation: CASSFRTAGVFG. The CDR3 in full is CASSFRTAGVFGYTF.

Comment on this clone: Read sequence stops 3 residues before the CDR3 end, and the germline J gene provides the missing end. V is TRBV18 and J is TRBJ1-1, with TRBD1 identical over 8 bases. Germline loops: CDR1 KGHSH, CDR2 LQKENI. J gave up 3 bases and V 6 bases, and 9 bases lay outside the gene matches. CDR3 length: 15 residues. The part of the CDR3 DNA that was read is TGTGCCAGCTCCCTCCGGACAGGGTCATACACTGAA. Its protein product is CASSLRTGSYTE. The whole CDR3 protein reads CASSLRTGSYTEAFF.

In regard to this clone: The read is 3 residues too short to cover the CDR3 end, so that end is filled in from the germline J gene. This chain connects TRBV20-1 to TRBJ2-5, with 9 positions matching TRBD1. Germline CDR1 DFQATT, CDR2 SNEGSKA (reference sequence). The V segment lost 2 bases and the J segment 5 bases; nucleotides outside the gene matches: 3. The CDR3 extends over 13 amino acids. The sequenced part of the CDR3 DNA is TGCAGTGCTAGAACAGGGGGCGCGGAGACC. Translated: CSARTGGAET. The whole CDR3 is CSARTGGAETQYF.

About this clone: The read ends 3 residues shy of where the CDR3 ends; the end is completed using the germline J gene. The chain uses TRBV7-8 and TRBJ2-2, with 8 bases fitting TRBD1. This CDR3 contains 13 residues. Germline CDR1 is SGHVS and CDR2 is FQNEAQ. The CDR3 bases that were read are TGTGCCAGCAGCCCGGACAGGGTTCGCCCG. It is translated as CASSPDRVRP. The CDR3 in its entirety is CASSPDRVRPLFF.

With regard to this clone: With the read ending 3 residues before the CDR3 end, the germline J gene is used to fill in that end. This chain links TRBV10-3 with TRBJ2-1, with D perhaps matching TRBD1 or TRBD2 (5 bases each). Germline CDR1 is ENHRY and CDR2 is SYGVKD. The CDR3 is made up of 17 amino acids. The V end lost 2 bases, the J end lost 5 bases, and 19 bases lay between the germline ends. CDR3 loop: CAISEPRGDPPNNEQFF. The part of the CDR3 DNA that was read is TGTGCCATCAGTGAGCCACGAGGGGATCCGCCCAACAATGAG.

Comments on this clone: The read ends 3 residues shy of where the CDR3 ends; the end is completed using the germline J gene. The V and J genes are TRBV30 and TRBJ2-4, with 8 bases aligning to TRBD2. Germline V CDR1 and CDR2: GTSNPN, SVGIG (reference sequence). The CDR3 totals 15 residues. CDR3 sequence: CAWSPGGARNYGQYF. The sequenced CDR3 bases are TGTGCCTGGAGTCCGGGAGGGGCGAGGAACTATGGT.